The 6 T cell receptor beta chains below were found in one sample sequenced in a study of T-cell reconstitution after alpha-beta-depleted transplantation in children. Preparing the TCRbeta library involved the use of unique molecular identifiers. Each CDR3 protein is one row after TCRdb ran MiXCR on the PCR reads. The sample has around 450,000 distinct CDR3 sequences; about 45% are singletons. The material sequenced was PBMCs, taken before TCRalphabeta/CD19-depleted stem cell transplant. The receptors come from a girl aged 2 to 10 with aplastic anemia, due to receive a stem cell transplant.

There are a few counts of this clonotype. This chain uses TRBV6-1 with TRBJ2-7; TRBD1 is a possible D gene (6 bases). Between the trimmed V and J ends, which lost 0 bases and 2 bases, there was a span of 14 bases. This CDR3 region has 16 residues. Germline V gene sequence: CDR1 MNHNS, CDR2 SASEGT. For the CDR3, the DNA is TGTGCCAGCAGTGAAGCGGTAACAGGGCTCGCCTACGAGCAGTACTTC. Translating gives CASSEAVTGLAYEQYF.

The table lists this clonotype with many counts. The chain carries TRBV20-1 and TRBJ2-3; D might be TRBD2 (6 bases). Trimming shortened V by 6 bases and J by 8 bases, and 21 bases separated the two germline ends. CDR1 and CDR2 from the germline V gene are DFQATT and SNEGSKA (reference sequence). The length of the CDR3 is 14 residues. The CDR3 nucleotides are TGCAGTGCAGGTGCGGGGTTTTCCGGTGGTACGCAGTATTTT. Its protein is CSAGAGFSGGTQYF.

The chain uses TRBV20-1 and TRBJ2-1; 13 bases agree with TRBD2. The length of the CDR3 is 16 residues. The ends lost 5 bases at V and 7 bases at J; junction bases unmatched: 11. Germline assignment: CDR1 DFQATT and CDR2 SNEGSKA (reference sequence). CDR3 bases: TGCAGTGCTCTCGACACCGGGACTAGCGGGGTTAATGAGCAGTTCTTC. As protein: CSALDTGTSGVNEQFF.

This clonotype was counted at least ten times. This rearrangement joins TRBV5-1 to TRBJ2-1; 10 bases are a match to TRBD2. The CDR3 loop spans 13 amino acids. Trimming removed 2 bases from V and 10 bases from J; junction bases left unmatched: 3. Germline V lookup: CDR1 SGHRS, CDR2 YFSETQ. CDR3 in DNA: TGCGCCAGCAGCTTACTACTAGCGGGAGAGCAGTTCTTC. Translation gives CASSLLLAGEQFF.

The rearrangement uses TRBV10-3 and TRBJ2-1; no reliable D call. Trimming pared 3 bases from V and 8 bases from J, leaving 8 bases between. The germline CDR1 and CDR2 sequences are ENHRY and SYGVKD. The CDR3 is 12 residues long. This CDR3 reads CAISDRGDEQFF. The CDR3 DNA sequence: TGTGCCATCAGTGACCGTGGTGATGAGCAGTTCTTC.

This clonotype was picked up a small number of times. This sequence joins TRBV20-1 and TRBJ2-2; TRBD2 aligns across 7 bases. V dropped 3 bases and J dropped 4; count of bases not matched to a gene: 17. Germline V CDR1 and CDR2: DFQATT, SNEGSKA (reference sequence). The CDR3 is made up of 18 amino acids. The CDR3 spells CSARPRLASFKGTGELFF. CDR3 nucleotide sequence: TGCAGTGCTAGGCCGAGACTAGCATCCTTCAAGGGCACCGGGGAGCTGTTTTTT.